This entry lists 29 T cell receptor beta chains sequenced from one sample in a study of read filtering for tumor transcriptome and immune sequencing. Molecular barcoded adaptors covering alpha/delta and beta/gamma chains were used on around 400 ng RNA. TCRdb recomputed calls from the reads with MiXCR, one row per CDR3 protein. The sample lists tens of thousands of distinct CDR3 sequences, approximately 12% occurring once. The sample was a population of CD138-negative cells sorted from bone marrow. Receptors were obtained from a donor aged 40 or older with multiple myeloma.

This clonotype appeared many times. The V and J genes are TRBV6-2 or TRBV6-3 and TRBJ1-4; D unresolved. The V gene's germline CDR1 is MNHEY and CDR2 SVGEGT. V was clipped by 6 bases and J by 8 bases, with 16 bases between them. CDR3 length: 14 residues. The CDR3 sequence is CASRKDRPGEKLFF. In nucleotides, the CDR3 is TGTGCCAGCAGGAAGGATCGGCCAGGCGAAAAACTGTTTTTT.

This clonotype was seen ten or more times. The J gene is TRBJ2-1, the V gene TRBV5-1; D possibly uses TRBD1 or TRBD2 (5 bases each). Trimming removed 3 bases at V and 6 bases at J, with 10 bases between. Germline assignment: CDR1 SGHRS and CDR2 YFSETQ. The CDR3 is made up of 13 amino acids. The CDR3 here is CASSWDDFNEQFF. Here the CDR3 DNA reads TGCGCCAGCAGCTGGGACGATTTCAATGAGCAGTTCTTC.

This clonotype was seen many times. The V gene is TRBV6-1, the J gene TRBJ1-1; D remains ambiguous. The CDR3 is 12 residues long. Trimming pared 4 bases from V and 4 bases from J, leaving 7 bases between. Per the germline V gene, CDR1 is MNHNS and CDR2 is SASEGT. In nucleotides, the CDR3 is TGTGCCAGCAGTGGGATTCGCACTGAAGCTTTCTTT. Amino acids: CASSGIRTEAFF.

CDR3 protein: CSVWGGSQEKTQYF. The CDR3 DNA sequence: TGCAGCGTCTGGGGTGGCAGCCAGGAGAAGACCCAGTACTTC. This sequence joins TRBV29-1 and TRBJ2-5; D not resolved. The V end was cut by 6 bases, the J end by 6 bases, with 20 bases between. This CDR3 comprises 14 residues. Germline V gives CDR1 SQVTM, CDR2 ANQGSEA.

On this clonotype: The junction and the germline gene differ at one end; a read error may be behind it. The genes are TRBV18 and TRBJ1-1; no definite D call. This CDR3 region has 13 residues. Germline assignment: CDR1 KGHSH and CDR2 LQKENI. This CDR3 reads CASSINRDTEAFF. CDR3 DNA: TGTGCCAGCTCTATCAACAGAGATACTGAAGCTTTCTTC.

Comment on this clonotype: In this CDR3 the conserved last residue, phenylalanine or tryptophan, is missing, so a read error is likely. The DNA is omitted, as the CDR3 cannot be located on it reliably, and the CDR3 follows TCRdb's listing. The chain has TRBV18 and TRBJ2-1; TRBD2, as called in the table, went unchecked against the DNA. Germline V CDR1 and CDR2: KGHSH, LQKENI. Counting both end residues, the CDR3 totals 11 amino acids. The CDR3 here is CASSPGLEQLC.

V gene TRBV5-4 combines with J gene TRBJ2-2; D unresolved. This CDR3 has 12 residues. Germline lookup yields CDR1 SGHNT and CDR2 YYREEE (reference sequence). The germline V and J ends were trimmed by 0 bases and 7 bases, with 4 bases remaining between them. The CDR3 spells CASSLEHGELFF. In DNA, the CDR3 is TGTGCCAGCAGCTTGGAGCACGGGGAGCTGTTTTTT.

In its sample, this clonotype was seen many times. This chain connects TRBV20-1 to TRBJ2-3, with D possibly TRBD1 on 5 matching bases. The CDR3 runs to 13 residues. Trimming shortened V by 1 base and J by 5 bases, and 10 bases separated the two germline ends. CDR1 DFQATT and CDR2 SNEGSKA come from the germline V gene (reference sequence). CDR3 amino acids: CSARAAGIDTQYF. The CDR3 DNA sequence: TGCAGTGCTAGAGCGGCAGGGATAGATACGCAGTATTTT.

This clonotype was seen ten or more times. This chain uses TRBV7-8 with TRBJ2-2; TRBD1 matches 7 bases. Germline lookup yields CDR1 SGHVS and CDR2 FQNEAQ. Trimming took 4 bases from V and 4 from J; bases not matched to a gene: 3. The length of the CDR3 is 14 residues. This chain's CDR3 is CASSSDRVTGELFF. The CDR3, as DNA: TGTGCCAGCAGCTCCGACAGGGTCACCGGGGAGCTGTTTTTT.

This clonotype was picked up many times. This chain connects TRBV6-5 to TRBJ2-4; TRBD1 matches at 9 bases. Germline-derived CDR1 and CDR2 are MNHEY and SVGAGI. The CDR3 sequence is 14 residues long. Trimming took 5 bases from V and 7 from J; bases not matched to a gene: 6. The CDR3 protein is CASSRDRDINIQYF. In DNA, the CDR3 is TGTGCCAGCAGTCGGGACAGGGATATCAACATTCAGTACTTC.

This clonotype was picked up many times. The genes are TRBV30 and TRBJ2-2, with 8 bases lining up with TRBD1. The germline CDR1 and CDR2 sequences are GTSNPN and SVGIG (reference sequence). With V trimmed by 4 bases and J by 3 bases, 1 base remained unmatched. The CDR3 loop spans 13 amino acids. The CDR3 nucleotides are TGTGCCTGGACGACAGGGGACACCGGGGAGCTGTTTTTT. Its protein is CAWTTGDTGELFF.

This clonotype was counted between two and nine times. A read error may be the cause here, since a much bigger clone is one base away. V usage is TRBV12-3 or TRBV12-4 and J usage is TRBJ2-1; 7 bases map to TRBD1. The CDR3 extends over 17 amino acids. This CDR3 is CASSLRTGKISYKEQFF. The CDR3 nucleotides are TGTGCCAGCAGTCTTCGGACAGGAAAAATTTCCTACAAGGAGCAGTTCTTC.

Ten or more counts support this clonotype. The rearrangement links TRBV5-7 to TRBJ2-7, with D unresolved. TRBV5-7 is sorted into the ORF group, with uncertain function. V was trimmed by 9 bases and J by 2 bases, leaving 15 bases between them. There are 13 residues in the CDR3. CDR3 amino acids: CANRRTTPYEQYF. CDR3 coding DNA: TGTGCCAACCGCCGAACCACTCCCTACGAGCAGTACTTC.

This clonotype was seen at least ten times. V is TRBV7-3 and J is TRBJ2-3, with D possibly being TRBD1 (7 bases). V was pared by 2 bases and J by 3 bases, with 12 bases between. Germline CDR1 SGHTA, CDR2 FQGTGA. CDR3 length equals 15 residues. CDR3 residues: CASSLSGGRTDTQYF. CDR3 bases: TGTGCCAGCAGCTTATCAGGGGGGAGGACAGATACGCAGTATTTT.

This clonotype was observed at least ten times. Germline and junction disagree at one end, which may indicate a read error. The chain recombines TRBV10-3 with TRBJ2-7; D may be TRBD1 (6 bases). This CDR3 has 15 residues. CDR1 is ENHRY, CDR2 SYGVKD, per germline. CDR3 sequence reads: CAIRAGTNPTYEQCF. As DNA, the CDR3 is TGTGCCATCAGGGCCGGGACAAATCCAACCTACGAGCAGTGCTTC.

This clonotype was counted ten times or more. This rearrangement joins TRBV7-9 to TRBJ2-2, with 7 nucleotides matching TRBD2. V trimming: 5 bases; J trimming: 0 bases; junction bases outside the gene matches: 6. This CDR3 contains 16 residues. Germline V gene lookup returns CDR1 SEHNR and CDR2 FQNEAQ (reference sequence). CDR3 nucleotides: TGTGCCAGCAGCCGACTAGCTGTCGCGAACACCGGGGAGCTGTTTTTT. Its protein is CASSRLAVANTGELFF.

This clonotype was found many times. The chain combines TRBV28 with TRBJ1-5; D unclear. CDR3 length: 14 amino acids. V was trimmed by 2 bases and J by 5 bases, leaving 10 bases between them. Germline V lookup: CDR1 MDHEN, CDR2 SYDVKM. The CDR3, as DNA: TGTGCCAGCAGTTTAGCGGTAGGTCATCAGCCCCAGCATTTT. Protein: CASSLAVGHQPQHF.

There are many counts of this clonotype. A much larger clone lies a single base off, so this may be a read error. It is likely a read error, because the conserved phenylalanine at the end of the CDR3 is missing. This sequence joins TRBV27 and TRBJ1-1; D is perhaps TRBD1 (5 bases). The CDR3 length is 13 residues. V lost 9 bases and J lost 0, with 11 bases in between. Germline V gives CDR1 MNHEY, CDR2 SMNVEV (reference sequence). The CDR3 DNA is TGTGCCAGTATGGGACGGATGAACACTGAAGCTTTCCTT. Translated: CASMGRMNTEAFL.

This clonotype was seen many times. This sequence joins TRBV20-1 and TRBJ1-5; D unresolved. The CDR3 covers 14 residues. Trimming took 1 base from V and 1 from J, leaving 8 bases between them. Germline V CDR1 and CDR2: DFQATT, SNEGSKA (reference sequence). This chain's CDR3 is CSARAVDSNQPQHF. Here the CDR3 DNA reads TGCAGTGCTAGAGCCGTGGACAGCAATCAGCCCCAGCATTTT.

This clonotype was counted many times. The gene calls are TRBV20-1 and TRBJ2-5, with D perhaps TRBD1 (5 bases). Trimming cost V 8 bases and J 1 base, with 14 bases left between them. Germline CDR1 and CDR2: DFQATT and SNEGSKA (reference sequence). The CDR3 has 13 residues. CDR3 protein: CSTTAGRQETQYF. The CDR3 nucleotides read TGCAGTACGACAGCAGGGCGCCAAGAGACCCAGTACTTC.

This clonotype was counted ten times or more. The CDR3 DNA is TGCAGTGCTATGGACCTACATCCCTACGAGCAGTACTTC. Translating gives CSAMDLHPYEQYF. V usage is TRBV20-1 and J usage is TRBJ2-7; D unclear. This CDR3 comprises 13 residues. With 4 bases removed from V and 2 bases from J, the gap between germline ends came to 12 bases. CDR1 and CDR2 (germline): DFQATT, SNEGSKA (reference sequence).

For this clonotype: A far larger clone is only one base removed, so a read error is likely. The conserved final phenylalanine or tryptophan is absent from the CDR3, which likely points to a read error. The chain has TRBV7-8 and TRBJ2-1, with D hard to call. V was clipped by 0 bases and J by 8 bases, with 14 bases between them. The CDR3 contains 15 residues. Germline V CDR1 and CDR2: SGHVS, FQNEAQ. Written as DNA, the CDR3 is TGTGCCAGCAGCTTAGCGGGGTCCTTTGGGGATGAGCAGTTCCTC. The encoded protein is CASSLAGSFGDEQFL.

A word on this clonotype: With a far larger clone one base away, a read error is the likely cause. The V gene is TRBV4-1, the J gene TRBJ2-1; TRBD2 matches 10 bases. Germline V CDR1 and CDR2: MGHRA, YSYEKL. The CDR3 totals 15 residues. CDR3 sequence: CASSQDRASGSRQFF. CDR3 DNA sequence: TGTGCCAGCAGCCAAGATCGGGCTAGCGGGAGTCGGCAGTTCTTC.

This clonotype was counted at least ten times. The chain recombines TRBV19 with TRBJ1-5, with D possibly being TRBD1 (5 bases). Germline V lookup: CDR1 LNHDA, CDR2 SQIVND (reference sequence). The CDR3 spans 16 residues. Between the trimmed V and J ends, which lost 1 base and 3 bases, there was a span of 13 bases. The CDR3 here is CASSIVVGTANQPQHF. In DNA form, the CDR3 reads TGTGCCAGTAGTATAGTCGTCGGGACTGCCAATCAGCCCCAGCATTTT.

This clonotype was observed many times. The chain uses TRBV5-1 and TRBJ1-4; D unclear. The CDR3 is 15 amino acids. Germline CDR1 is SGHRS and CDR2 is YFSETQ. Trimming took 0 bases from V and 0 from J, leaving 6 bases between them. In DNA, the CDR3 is TGCGCCAGCAGCTTGGAACCAACAACTAATGAAAAACTGTTTTTT. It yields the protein CASSLEPTTNEKLFF.

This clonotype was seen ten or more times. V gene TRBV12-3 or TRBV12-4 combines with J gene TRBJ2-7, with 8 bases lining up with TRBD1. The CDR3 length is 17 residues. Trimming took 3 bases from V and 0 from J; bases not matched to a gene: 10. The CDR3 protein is CASSLPETGDYSYEQYF. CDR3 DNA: TGTGCCAGCAGTTTGCCTGAGACAGGGGATTACTCCTACGAGCAGTACTTC.

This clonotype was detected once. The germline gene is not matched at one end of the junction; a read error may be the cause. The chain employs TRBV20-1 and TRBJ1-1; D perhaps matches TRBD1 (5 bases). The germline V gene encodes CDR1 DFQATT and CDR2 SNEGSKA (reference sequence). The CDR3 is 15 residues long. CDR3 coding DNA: TGCAGTGCTAGAGACAGTTTTGGGGCGAACACTGAAGCTTCTTTT. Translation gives CSARDSFGANTEASF.

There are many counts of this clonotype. The CDR3 loop reads CASSRTTGNPEAFF. CDR3 bases: TGTGCCAGCAGCCGTACGACAGGGAATCCTGAAGCTTTCTTT. V gene TRBV7-9 combines with J gene TRBJ1-1, with 7 bases lining up with TRBD1. The CDR3 is 14 amino acids. Germline values: CDR1 SEHNR, CDR2 FQNEAQ (reference sequence). V was clipped by 5 bases and J by 6 bases; unmatched bases: 9. Looking up the rest from reference TRBV7-9 and TRBJ1-1 gives the full variable domain: DTGVSQNPRHKITKRGQNVTFRCDPISEHNRLYWYRQTLGQGPEFLTYFQNEAQLEKSRLLSDRFSAERPKGSFSTLEIQRTEQGDSAMYLCASSRTTGNPEAFFGQGTRLTVV.

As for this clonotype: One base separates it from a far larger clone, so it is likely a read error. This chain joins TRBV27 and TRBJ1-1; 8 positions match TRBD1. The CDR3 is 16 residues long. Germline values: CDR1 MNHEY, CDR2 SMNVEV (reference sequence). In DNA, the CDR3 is TGTGCCAGCAGTCCATCGGACAGGGCCTCTAGGTCACCCCTCTACTTT. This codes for CASSPSDRASRSPLYF.